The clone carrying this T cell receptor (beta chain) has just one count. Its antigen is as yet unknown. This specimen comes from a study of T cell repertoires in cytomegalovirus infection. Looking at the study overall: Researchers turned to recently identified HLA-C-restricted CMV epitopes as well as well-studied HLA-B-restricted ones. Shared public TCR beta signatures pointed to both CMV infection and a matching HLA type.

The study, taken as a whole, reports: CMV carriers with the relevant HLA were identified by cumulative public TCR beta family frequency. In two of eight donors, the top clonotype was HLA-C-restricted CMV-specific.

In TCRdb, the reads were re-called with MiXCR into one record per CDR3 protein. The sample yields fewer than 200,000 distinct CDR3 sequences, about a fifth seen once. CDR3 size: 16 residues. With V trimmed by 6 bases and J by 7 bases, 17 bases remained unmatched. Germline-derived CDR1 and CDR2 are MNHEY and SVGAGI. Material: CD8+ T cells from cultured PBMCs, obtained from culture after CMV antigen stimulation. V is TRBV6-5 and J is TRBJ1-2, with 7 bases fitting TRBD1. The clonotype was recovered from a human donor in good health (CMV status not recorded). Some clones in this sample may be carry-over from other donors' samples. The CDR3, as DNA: TGTGCCAGCAGGCAGAATCCGGGACAGATAAGACGTGGCTACACCTTC. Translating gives CASRQNPGQIRRGYTF.